This T cell receptor (beta chain) was sequenced in a study of identical twins. Study-wide results and limits: There was more out-of-frame TCR alpha sharing in monozygotic twins than models estimated. Memory repertoires showed no such pattern, whereas abundant cord blood beta clonotypes carried fewer insertions.

Only healthy Caucasians were enrolled as donors. cDNA carried unique molecular identifiers, and a universal primer site was added by template switching. TCRdb re-analysed the 5' RACE reads in MiXCR, keeping a single row per CDR3 protein. Among about 700,000 distinct CDR3 sequences, approximately 9% were seen once, and the ten largest hold more than 0.75%. This clonotype turned up a few times. As yet, its antigen is unknown. CDR3 size: 14 residues. Germline CDR1 MRHNA, CDR2 SNTAGT. Trimming took 3 bases from V and 0 from J, leaving 6 bases between them. These same data were also listed under a study on yellow fever vaccine responses in identical twins.

The chain couples TRBV6-4 to TRBJ2-1; a possible D gene is TRBD1 (6 bases). Sequencing was performed on PBMCs. The clonotype was recovered from a woman in her late teens or twenties in good health. The CDR3 sequence is CASSEDSSYNEQFF. The CDR3 DNA reads TGTGCCAGCAGTGAGGACAGCTCCTACAATGAGCAGTTCTTC.